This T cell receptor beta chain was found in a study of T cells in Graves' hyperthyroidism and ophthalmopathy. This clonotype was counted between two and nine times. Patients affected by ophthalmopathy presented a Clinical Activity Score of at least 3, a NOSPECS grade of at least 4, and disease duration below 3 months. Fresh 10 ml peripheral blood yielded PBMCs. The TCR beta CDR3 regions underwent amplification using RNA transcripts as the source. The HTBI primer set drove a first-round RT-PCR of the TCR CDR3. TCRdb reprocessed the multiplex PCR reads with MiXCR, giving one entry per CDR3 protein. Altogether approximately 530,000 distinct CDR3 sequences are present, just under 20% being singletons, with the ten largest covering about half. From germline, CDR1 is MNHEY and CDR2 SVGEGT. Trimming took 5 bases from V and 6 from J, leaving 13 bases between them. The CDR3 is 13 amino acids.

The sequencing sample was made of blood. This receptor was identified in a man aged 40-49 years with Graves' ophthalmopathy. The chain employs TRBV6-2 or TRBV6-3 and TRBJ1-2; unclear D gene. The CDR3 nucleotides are TGTGCCAGCAGTCTAAGGATCTCGGATGGCTACACCTTC. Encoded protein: CASSLRISDGYTF.